Listed below are T cell receptor beta chains from one sample, sequenced in a study of cytomegalovirus exposure and HLA in healthy donors. The assay was immunoSEQ multiplex PCR, and TCRdb's table has in-frame clones only and misses some. Reported are 130,000 or so clones; the ten largest clones contain 1.5% to 2%. The specimen was PBMCs. These receptors were obtained from a man between 18 and 35 years old in good health and CMV-seronegative. CDR3s include the opening cysteine and the closing phenylalanine or tryptophan. The order of the fields is V gene, D gene, J gene, CDR3 DNA, CDR3 protein. D genes are given only for firm matches.

V: TRBV5-1; D: .; J: TRBJ2-2; DNA: TGCGCCAGCAGCTTGGAGCGCACCGGGGAGCTGTTTTTT; CDR3: CASSLERTGELFF
V: TRBV6-1; D: .; J: TRBJ2-3; DNA: TGTGCCAGCAGTCTACAGGATCATACGCAGTATTTT; CDR3: CASSLQDHTQYF
V: TRBV10-1; D: TRBD1; J: TRBJ2-7; DNA: TGCGCCAAAGGAGGAAATTGGACAGGGGGTTCCTACGAGCAGTACTTC; CDR3: CAKGGNWTGGSYEQYF
V: TRBV4-3; D: .; J: TRBJ1-1; DNA: TGCGCCAGCAGCCAAGCCCCGGGACAACGTGAAGCTTTCTTT; CDR3: CASSQAPGQREAFF
V: TRBV20-1; D: .; J: TRBJ1-2; DNA: TGCAGTGCTACGCAGGGAGGTGGCTACACCTTC; CDR3: CSATQGGGYTF
V: TRBV5-1; D: TRBD1; J: TRBJ2-7; DNA: TGCGCCAGCAGCCTCGGACAGGGATCGGCATACGAGCAGTACTTC; CDR3: CASSLGQGSAYEQYF
V: TRBV5-1; D: TRBD2; J: TRBJ2-1; DNA: TGCGCCAGCAGCCAACTAGCGGGGTTTCATGAGCAGTTCTTC; CDR3: CASSQLAGFHEQFF
V: TRBV6-6; D: .; J: TRBJ1-4; DNA: TGTGCCAGCAGACCGGGAGTCGCTAATGAAAAACTGTTTTTT; CDR3: CASRPGVANEKLFF
V: TRBV30; D: .; J: TRBJ2-6; DNA: TGTGCCTGGAGTGTCGGGGGCTCTGGGGCCAACGTCCTGACTTTC; CDR3: CAWSVGGSGANVLTF
V: TRBV6-5; D: .; J: TRBJ2-2; DNA: TGTGCCAGCAGCCGTACAGGGGCGGGGACCGGGGAGCTGTTTTTT; CDR3: CASSRTGAGTGELFF
V: TRBV25-1; D: TRBD1; J: TRBJ2-2; DNA: TGTGCCAGCGGTTCAAACAGGGGTAACACCGGGGAGCTGTTTTTT; CDR3: CASGSNRGNTGELFF
V: TRBV2; D: .; J: TRBJ2-1; DNA: TGTGCCAGCAGTGATCTCGTTTCCGTGTCCTACAATGAGCAGTTCTTC; CDR3: CASSDLVSVSYNEQFF
V: TRBV6-6; D: .; J: TRBJ2-5; DNA: TGTGCCAGCAGTTACCTTAGCGGTGAGACCCAGTACTTC; CDR3: CASSYLSGETQYF
V: TRBV11-2; D: TRBD1; J: TRBJ1-2; DNA: TGTGCCAGCAGGACAGGGGGCGGCGCATGGTATGGCTACACCTTC; CDR3: CASRTGGGAWYGYTF
V: TRBV7-9; D: TRBD2; J: TRBJ2-2; DNA: TGTGCCAGCAGCTTATTGAGCGGGGGGGCCGGCGGGGAGCTGTTTTTT; CDR3: CASSLLSGGAGGELFF
V: TRBV18; D: .; J: TRBJ1-1; DNA: TGTGCCAGCTCAACCACCCAGGGTCTGGGCACTGAAGCTTTCTTT; CDR3: CASSTTQGLGTEAFF
V: TRBV11-1; D: .; J: TRBJ2-7; DNA: TGTGCCAGCAGTCCCCTTAGCGTTCCCCACGAGCAGTACTTC; CDR3: CASSPLSVPHEQYF
V: TRBV6-5; D: .; J: TRBJ1-2; DNA: TGTGCCGCCAGAGGAGCCGCGGATGGCTACACCTTC; CDR3: CAARGAADGYTF
V: TRBV11-3; D: .; J: TRBJ1-3; DNA: TGTGCCAGCAGCTTAGATGCAGGATCTGGAAACACCATATATTTT; CDR3: CASSLDAGSGNTIYF
V: TRBV28; D: TRBD1; J: TRBJ1-2; DNA: TGTGCCAGCAGGACCGGGACAGGGGCCTATGGCTACACCTTC; CDR3: CASRTGTGAYGYTF
V: TRBV6-5; D: .; J: TRBJ1-1; DNA: TGTGCCAGCCGGCAGGGCCCAGGAGAAGCTTTCTTT; CDR3: CASRQGPGEAFF
V: TRBV6-6; D: .; J: TRBJ2-1; DNA: TGTGCCAGCAGTTACCTCCCCAGCTCCTACAATGAGCAGTTCTTC; CDR3: CASSYLPSSYNEQFF
V: TRBV11-2; D: .; J: TRBJ2-7; DNA: TGTGCCAGCAGCTTAGATCAGGGCAGGGGTTACGAGCAGTACTTC; CDR3: CASSLDQGRGYEQYF
V: TRBV28; D: .; J: TRBJ1-1; DNA: TGTGCCAGCAGTTTACCGGGGTCATTGAACACTGAAGCTTTCTTT; CDR3: CASSLPGSLNTEAFF
V: TRBV19; D: .; J: TRBJ2-6; DNA: TGTGCCAGTAGTATAGCCGGGGGATCTGGGGCCAACGTCCTGACTTTC; CDR3: CASSIAGGSGANVLTF
V: TRBV5-1; D: .; J: TRBJ1-2; DNA: TGCGCCAGCAGCTCCCCCGCAACAGGGATGGGCTATGGCTACACCTTC; CDR3: CASSSPATGMGYGYTF
V: TRBV19; D: .; J: TRBJ2-5; DNA: TGTGCCAGTAGTATGGGACACCGGTACCAAGAGACCCAGTACTTC; CDR3: CASSMGHRYQETQYF
V: TRBV7-9; D: .; J: TRBJ2-7; DNA: TGTGCCAGCAGCCCCGGGTCATACGAGCAGTACTTC; CDR3: CASSPGSYEQYF
V: TRBV6-1; D: TRBD1; J: TRBJ1-6; DNA: TGTGCCAGCAGCGGGACAGGGTATGATTCACCCCTCCACTTT; CDR3: CASSGTGYDSPLHF
V: TRBV23-1; D: .; J: TRBJ2-1; DNA: TGCGCCAGCAGTCCCAATGGGACTGGTCAGGGCGAGCAGTTCTTC; CDR3: CASSPNGTGQGEQFF
V: TRBV9; D: .; J: TRBJ2-6; DNA: TGTGCCAGCAGCGTAGAGGGAAAGACAGTCTACTCTGGGGCCAACGTCCTGACTTTC; CDR3: CASSVEGKTVYSGANVLTF
V: TRBV6-5; D: .; J: TRBJ1-1; DNA: TGTGCCAGCAGCTCCCCGGCGGGGGCTTTCTTT; CDR3: CASSSPAGAFF
V: TRBV2; D: .; J: TRBJ1-5; DNA: TGTGCCAGCAGTGAGACAGGCGGTACCCAGCATTTT; CDR3: CASSETGGTQHF
V: TRBV6-5; D: .; J: TRBJ2-5; DNA: TGTGCCAGCAGTTACTCGCCTGAGTACCAAGAGACCCAGTACTTC; CDR3: CASSYSPEYQETQYF
V: TRBV7-8; D: .; J: TRBJ2-7; DNA: TGTGCCAGCAGCTCAATCCAGCGTACGAGCCGGGTCGAGCAGTACTTC; CDR3: CASSSIQRTSRVEQYF